This TCR beta chain was identified during a study of blood T cell repertoires in COVID-19. This CDR3 is 13 amino acids long. V lost 3 bases, J lost 5 bases, and 11 bases lay in between. Germline assignment: CDR1 SGHDT and CDR2 YYEEEE. Assay used: immunoSEQ multiplex PCR; TCRdb lists only in-frame clones, some missing. The sample lists roughly 290,000 clones, about four fifths occurring once. The sample taken for sequencing was peripheral blood. The origin of this receptor is a person aged 70 to 79 with COVID-19, enrolled during active disease. V and J are TRBV5-6 and TRBJ1-2; tentative D call: TRBD1 (6 bases). The chain's CDR3 is CASSSWQGYGYTF. CDR3 in DNA: TGTGCCAGCAGCTCATGGCAGGGGTATGGCTACACCTTC.